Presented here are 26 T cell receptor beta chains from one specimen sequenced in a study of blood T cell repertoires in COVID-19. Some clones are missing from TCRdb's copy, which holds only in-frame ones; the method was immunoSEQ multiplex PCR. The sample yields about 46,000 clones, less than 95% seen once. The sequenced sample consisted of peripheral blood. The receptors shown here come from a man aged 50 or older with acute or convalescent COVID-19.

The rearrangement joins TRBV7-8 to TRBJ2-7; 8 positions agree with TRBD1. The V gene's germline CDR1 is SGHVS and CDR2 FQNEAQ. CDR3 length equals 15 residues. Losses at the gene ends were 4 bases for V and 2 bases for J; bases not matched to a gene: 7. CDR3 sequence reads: CASSSDRGQAYEQYF. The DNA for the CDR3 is TGTGCCAGCAGCTCAGACAGGGGACAGGCCTACGAGCAGTACTTC.

CDR3 nucleotides: TGTGCCAGCAGCTTAACTAGCGGGGGGTTCAGCACAGATACGCAGTATTTT. Protein product: CASSLTSGGFSTDTQYF. This chain connects TRBV11-2 to TRBJ2-3; 12 bases line up with TRBD2. CDR1 is SGHAT, CDR2 FQNNGV, per germline. This CDR3 comprises 17 residues. The V gene end was trimmed by 2 bases and the J gene end by 0 bases; junction bases not matched to a gene: 3.

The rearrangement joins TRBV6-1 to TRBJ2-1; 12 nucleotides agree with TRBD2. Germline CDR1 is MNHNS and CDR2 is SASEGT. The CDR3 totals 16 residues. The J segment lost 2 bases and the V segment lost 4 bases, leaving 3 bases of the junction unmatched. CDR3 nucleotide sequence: TGTGCCAGCAGTGGAAGACTAGCGGGGGCCTACAATGAGCAGTTCTTC. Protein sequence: CASSGRLAGAYNEQFF.

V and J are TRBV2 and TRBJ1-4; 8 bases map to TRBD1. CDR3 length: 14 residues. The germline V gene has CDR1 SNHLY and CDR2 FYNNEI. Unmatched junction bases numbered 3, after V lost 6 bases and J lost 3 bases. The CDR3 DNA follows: TGTGCCAGCAGAGGACAGGGTGCTAATGAAAAACTGTTTTTT. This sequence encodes CASRGQGANEKLFF.

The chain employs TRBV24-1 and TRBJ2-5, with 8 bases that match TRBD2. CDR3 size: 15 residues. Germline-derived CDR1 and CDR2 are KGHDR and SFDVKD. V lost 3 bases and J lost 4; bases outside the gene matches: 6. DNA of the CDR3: TGTGCCACCAGTGATCCGGGACTAGGAATAGAGACCCAGTACTTC. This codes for CATSDPGLGIETQYF.

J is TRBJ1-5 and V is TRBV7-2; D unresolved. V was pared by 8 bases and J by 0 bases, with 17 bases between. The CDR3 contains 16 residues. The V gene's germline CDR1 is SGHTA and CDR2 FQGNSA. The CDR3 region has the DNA TGTGCCAGCGGGCCCGGTACAGCTCATAGCAATCAGCCCCAGCATTTT. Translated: CASGPGTAHSNQPQHF.

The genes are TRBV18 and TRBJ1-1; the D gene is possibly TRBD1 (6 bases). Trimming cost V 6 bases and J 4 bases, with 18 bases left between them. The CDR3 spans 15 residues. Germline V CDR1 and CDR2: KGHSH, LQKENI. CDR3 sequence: CASSPPAQGRTEAFF. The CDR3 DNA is TGTGCCAGCTCTCCCCCCGCCCAGGGGCGCACTGAAGCTTTCTTT.

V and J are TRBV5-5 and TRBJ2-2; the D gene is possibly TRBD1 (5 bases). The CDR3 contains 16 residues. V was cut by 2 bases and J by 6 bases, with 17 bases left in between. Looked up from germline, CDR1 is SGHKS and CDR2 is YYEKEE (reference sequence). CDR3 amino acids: CASSFTAGSVSGELFF. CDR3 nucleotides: TGTGCCAGCAGCTTTACGGCAGGGTCGGTATCCGGGGAGCTGTTTTTT. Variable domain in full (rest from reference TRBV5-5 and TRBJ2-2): DAGVTQSPTHLIKTRGQQVTLRCSPISGHKSVSWYQQVLGQGPQFIFQYYEKEERGRGNFPDRFSARQFPNYSSELNVNALLLGDSALYLCASSFTAGSVSGELFFGEGSRLTVL.

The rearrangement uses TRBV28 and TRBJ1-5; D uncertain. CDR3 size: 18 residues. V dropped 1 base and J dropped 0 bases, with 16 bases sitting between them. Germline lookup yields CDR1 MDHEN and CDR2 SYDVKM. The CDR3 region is CASSLSDFSSYSNQPQHF. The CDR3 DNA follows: TGTGCCAGCAGTTTATCGGACTTTTCTTCCTATAGCAATCAGCCCCAGCATTTT.

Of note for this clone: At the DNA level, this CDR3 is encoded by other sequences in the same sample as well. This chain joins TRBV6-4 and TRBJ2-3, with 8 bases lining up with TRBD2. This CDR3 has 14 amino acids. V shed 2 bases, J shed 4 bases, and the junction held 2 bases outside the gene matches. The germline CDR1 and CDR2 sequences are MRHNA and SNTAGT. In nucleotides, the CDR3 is TGTGCCAGCAGTGACGGACTAGCATCAGATACGCAGTATTTT. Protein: CASSDGLASDTQYF.

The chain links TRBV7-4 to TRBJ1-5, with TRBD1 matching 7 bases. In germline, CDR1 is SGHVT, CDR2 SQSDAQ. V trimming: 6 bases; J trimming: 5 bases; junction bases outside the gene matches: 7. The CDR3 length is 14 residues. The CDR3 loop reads CASSPGQIYQPQHF. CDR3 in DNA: TGTGCCAGCAGTCCGGGACAGATTTATCAGCCCCAGCATTTT.

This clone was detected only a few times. The CDR3 is CASSQEAGWVAFF. CDR3 coding DNA: TGCGCCAGCAGCCAAGAGGCGGGGTGGGTAGCTTTCTTT. This rearrangement joins TRBV4-1 to TRBJ1-1; D gene unclear. Germline CDR1 reads MGHRA; CDR2 reads YSYEKL. With 0 bases removed from V and 10 bases from J, the gap between germline ends came to 12 bases. The CDR3 totals 13 residues.

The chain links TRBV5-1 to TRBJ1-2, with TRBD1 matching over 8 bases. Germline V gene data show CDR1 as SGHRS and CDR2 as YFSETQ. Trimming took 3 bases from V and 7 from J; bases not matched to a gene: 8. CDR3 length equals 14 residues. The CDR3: CASSSGQGGGGYTF. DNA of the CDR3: TGCGCCAGCAGCTCAGGACAGGGTGGTGGTGGCTACACCTTC.

As DNA, the CDR3 is TGTGCCAGCAGTTTATTAGAACAGGGGATTAAAATAGGCTATGGCTACACCTTC. It translates to CASSLLEQGIKIGYGYTF. This sequence joins TRBV27 and TRBJ1-2; 7 bases match TRBD1. Trimming took 1 base from V and 4 from J; bases not matched to a gene: 15. The CDR3 contains 18 residues. Germline values: CDR1 MNHEY, CDR2 SMNVEV (reference sequence).

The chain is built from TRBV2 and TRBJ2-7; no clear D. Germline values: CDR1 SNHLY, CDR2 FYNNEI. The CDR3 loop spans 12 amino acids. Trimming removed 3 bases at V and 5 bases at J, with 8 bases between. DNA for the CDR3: TGTGCCAGCAGTGAGACCAGGAACGAGCAGTACTTC. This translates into CASSETRNEQYF. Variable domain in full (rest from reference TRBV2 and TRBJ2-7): EPEVTQTPSHQVTQMGQEVILRCVPISNHLYFYWYRQILGQKVEFLVSFYNNEISEKSEIFDDQFSVERPDGSNFTLKIRSTKLEDSAMYFCASSETRNEQYFGPGTRLTVT.

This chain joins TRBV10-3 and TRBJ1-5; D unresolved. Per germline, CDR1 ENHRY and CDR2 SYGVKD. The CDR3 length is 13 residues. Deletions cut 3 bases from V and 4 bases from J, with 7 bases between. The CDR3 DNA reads TGTGCCATCAGTGAACGAGATAATCAGCCCCAGCATTTT. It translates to CAISERDNQPQHF.

DNA of the CDR3: TGTGCCAGCAGCCGGCGGGGGAACTCCTACGAGCAGTACTTC. This encodes CASSRRGNSYEQYF. The chain has TRBV3-1 (or the pseudogene TRBV3-2) and TRBJ2-7; the match to TRBD2 covers 7 bases. The V gene end was trimmed by 4 bases and the J gene end by 0 bases; junction bases not matched to a gene: 3. Germline V gene lookup returns CDR1 LGHDT and CDR2 YNNKEL (reference sequence). This CDR3 has 14 residues.

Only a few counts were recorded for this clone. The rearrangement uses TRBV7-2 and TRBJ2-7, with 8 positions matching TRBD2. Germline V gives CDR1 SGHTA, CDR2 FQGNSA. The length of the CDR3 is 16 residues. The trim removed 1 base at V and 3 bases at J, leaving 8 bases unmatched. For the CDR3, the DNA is TGTGCCAGCAGCTTAGATGGGGCGGGGGGTAACTACGAGCAGTACTTC. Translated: CASSLDGAGGNYEQYF.

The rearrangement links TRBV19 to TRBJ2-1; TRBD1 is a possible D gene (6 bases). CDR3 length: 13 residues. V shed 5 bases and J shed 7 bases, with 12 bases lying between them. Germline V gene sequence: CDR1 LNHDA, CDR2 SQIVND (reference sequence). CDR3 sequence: CASSLNRVNEQFF. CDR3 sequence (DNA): TGTGCCAGTAGTTTAAACAGGGTGAATGAGCAGTTCTTC.

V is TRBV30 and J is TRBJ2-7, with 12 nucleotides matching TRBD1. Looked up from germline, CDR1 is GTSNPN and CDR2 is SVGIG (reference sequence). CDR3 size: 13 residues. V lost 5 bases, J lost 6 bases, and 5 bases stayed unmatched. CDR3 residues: CAWSGTGGLEQYF. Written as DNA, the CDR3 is TGTGCCTGGTCCGGGACAGGGGGCCTCGAGCAGTACTTC.

Written as DNA, the CDR3 is TGTGCCAGCAGCTTAGATCGAGCGAGGACCGGGGAGCTGTTTTTT. The encoded protein is CASSLDRARTGELFF. V is TRBV7-2 and J is TRBJ2-2; D ambiguous. From germline, CDR1 is SGHTA and CDR2 FQGNSA. The V end lost 1 base, the J end lost 5 bases, and 11 bases lay between the germline ends. The length of the CDR3 is 15 residues.

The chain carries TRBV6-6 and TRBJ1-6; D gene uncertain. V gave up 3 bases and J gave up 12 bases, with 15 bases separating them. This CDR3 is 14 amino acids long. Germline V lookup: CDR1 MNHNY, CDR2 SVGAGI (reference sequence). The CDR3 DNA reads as TGTGCCAGCAGTTATTCGGAGTCCTTGGTACCCCTCCACTTT. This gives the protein CASSYSESLVPLHF.

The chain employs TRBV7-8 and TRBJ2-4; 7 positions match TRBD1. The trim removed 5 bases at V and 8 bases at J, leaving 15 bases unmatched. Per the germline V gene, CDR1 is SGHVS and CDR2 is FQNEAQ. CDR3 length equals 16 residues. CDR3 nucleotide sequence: TGTGCCAGCAGCCCATTTAGCACGCGACAGGGAGACATTCAGTACTTC. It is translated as CASSPFSTRQGDIQYF.

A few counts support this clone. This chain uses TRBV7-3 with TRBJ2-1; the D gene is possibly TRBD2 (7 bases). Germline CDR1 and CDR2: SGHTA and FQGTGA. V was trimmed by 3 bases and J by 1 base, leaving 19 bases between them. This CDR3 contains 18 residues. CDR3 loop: CASSFVGGRGGSYNEQFF. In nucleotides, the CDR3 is TGTGCCAGCAGCTTCGTCGGGGGCAGGGGAGGGTCCTACAATGAGCAGTTCTTC.

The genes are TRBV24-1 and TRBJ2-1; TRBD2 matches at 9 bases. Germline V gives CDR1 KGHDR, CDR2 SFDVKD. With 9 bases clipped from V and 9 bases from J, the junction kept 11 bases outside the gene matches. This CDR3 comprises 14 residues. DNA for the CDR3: TGTGCCACCGAAGCCACTAGCGGGCTATCTGAGCAGTTCTTC. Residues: CATEATSGLSEQFF.

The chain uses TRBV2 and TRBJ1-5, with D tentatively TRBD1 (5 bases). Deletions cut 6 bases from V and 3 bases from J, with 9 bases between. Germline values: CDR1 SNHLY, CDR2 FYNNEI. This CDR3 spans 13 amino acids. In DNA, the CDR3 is TGTGCCAGCAGGGGGCTAAACAATCAGCCCCAGCATTTT. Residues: CASRGLNNQPQHF. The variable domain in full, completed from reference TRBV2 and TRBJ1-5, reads EPEVTQTPSHQVTQMGQEVILRCVPISNHLYFYWYRQILGQKVEFLVSFYNNEISEKSEIFDDQFSVERPDGSNFTLKIRSTKLEDSAMYFCASRGLNNQPQHFGDGTRLSIL.